These T cell receptor beta chains were read from a single sample in a study of blood T cell repertoires in COVID-19. Sequencing used immunoSEQ multiplex PCR; TCRdb keeps in-frame clones, though not all of them. This sample has roughly 76,000 clones, with around 87% found just once. The sample was peripheral blood. The source is a woman older than 75 with active or convalescent COVID-19. Each CDR3 is given with its conserved first and last residue. A D gene is named only where the DNA matches it firmly. Some rows have no size entry. The others give once, few or many, or a class for an expanded clone.

clone size	V gene	J gene	D gene	CDR3 length	CDR3 protein	CDR3 DNA
-	TRBV18	TRBJ1-2	-	15	CASSKGPGPILGYTF	TGTGCCAGCTCAAAGGGGCCGGGTCCTATCCTTGGCTACACCTTC
-	TRBV5-4	TRBJ2-1	-	11	CASVQGSEQFF	TGTGCCAGCGTACAGGGAAGTGAGCAGTTCTTC
-	TRBV29-1	TRBJ1-6	-	13	CSARSNFGSPLHF	TGCAGCGCCCGATCAAATTTCGGTTCACCCCTCCACTTT
-	TRBV7-3	TRBJ2-2	-	15	CASSLFGGNTGELFF	TGTGCCAGCAGCTTATTTGGCGGGAACACCGGGGAGCTGTTTTTT
once	TRBV5-5	TRBJ1-2	-	15	CASSREQGSDYGYTF	TGTGCCAGCAGCCGCGAGCAGGGGTCCGACTATGGCTACACCTTC
-	TRBV19	TRBJ1-3	-	15	CASSILQGAGNTIYF	TGTGCCAGTAGTATACTACAGGGTGCTGGAAACACCATATATTTT
-	TRBV18	TRBJ2-5	TRBD1	14	CASSQQGEGETQYF	TGTGCCAGCTCACAACAGGGGGAAGGAGAGACCCAGTACTTC
-	TRBV11-2	TRBJ1-3	-	16	CASSLDQGGSGNTIYF	TGTGCCAGCAGCTTAGATCAAGGAGGGAGTGGAAACACCATATATTTT
-	TRBV19	TRBJ1-5	-	18	CASSKDSPVSYSNQPQHF	TGTGCCAGTAGTAAGGACAGCCCGGTCTCCTATAGCAATCAGCCCCAGCATTTT
few	TRBV27	TRBJ1-1	-	13	CASSPRRTHEAFF	TGTGCCAGCAGTCCCCGACGGACACATGAAGCTTTCTTT
-	TRBV3-1/TRBV3-2	TRBJ1-1	TRBD1	16	CASSPSGQLLSTEAFF	TGTGCCAGCAGCCCTTCGGGACAGCTATTGAGCACTGAAGCTTTCTTT
-	TRBV6-4	TRBJ1-1	-	15	CASSNLLGPNTEAFF	TGTGCCAGCAGCAACTTATTGGGGCCGAACACTGAAGCTTTCTTT
-	TRBV4-3	TRBJ1-1	TRBD1	17	CASSPLGTGALNTEAFF	TGCGCCAGCAGCCCACTTGGGACAGGGGCGCTTAACACTGAAGCTTTCTTT
-	TRBV7-9	TRBJ2-2	TRBD1	14	CASSLTGSTGELFF	TGTGCCAGCAGCTTGACAGGGAGCACCGGGGAGCTGTTTTTT
-	TRBV6-5	TRBJ2-7	-	15	CASSYSGSGSYEQYF	TGTGCCAGCAGTTACTCGGGTAGCGGCTCCTACGAGCAGTACTTC
-	TRBV7-8	TRBJ2-7	-	15	CASSLGSASTYEQYF	TGTGCCAGCAGCTTAGGGTCAGCGTCTACCTACGAGCAGTACTTC
-	TRBV5-5	TRBJ2-7	TRBD2	15	CASSPGLAGPYEQYF	TGTGCCAGCAGCCCGGGACTAGCGGGGCCCTACGAGCAGTACTTC
-	TRBV20-1	TRBJ2-1	-	13	CSASDSIHNEQFF	TGCAGTGCTAGTGATAGCATCCACAATGAGCAGTTCTTC